This record covers a single T cell receptor beta chain. The antigen this receptor binds is unknown. No base-level quality is on record; no much larger clone is a single base apart. The germline V and J ends show losses of 7 bases and 6 bases respectively, and no gene match explains 21 bases of the junction. Based on the germline V gene, the CDR1 and CDR2 sequences are SNHLY and FYNNEI. The CDR3, cysteine through phenylalanine, is 17 amino acids long. Of all the DNA, just the CDR3 is kept, 51 bases in frame from base 1. Library preparation employed the immunoSEQ multiplex PCR assay. As for the authors' bioinformatics: To diagnose cytomegalovirus status from the catalog of TCR beta chain sequences, a statistical classification framework was built. Drawn from immuneACCESS, this table holds only the in-frame rearrangements with V and J called that TCRdb kept. Clones are partly lost; checked studies trace under half to an unresolved V gene and leave the rest unexplained. The V and J calls and clone size were taken over from that table, and D and trimming were inferred from the DNA. This sample is represented by about 360,000 clones; 70% to 90% of them were singletons. The ten largest clonotypes hold roughly 0.8% of the sample.

The donors belonged to the validation cohort of around 120 subjects, which was separate from the approximately 700-subject first cohort. The data originate from a study of cytomegalovirus exposure and HLA in healthy donors (dated by TCRdb to 2016 to 2017). Study-level background: The 500 to 800 repertoires of the first cohort and the 95 to 150 validation repertoires were produced on the same platform, according to a later analysis. In addition to the first cohort of approximately 650 subjects, a separate validation cohort of 120 different subjects was used. To predict cytomegalovirus infection status, the study combined high-throughput TCR immunosequencing, statistical association of individual TCRs with disease status, and machine learning. The study was designed to test whether signatures of past pathogen exposure could be identified by cataloging public T cell receptors. Broader findings and caveats from the paper: Of the cluster scores, around 95% were above 0 in a later analysis, which found that TCRs clustered in the first cohort also tended to co-occur in the 130 or so validation repertoires. All 120 repertoires were used to score co-occurrence in the validation cohort in a later analysis, because that analysis had no HLA typing for the cohort. According to the authors, the approach could potentially be generalized to other disease states and immunological phenotypes. Three of the identified cytomegalovirus-associated TCR beta chains were confirmed in vitro to be specific for cytomegalovirus antigens. Cytomegalovirus status was reported to be diagnosed by the classifier with high specificity and sensitivity in both the original and validation cohorts. The study listed 150 to 200 TCR beta chains as associated with cytomegalovirus. Most TCR sequences were seen in very few donors, while some public TCRs were found in many individuals.

The rearranged chain carries TRBV2 and TRBJ2-7; TRBD1 agrees with 7 junctional bases. This receptor was obtained from a woman under 30 in good health and CMV-seronegative. The sample was PBMCs. The CDR3: CASTETGSITTPGEQYF. Read as DNA, the sequence is TGTGCCAGCACCGAGACAGGGTCCATCACCACACCTGGCGAGCAGTACTTC.